Below are 14 T cell receptor beta chains sequenced from a single sample in a study of cytomegalovirus exposure and HLA in healthy donors. Profiled with immunoSEQ multiplex PCR; TCRdb holds only in-frame clones, not every one. Found here are 160,000 or so clones, about 85% of them singletons; the top ten hold about 2%. The sample comprised PBMCs. The receptors shown here come from a man aged 25 to 40 in good health and CMV-seropositive.

There are a few counts of this clone. The gene calls are TRBV5-1 and TRBJ2-7; 7 nucleotides line up with TRBD2. This CDR3 comprises 13 residues. In germline, CDR1 is SGHRS, CDR2 YFSETQ. The ends lost 4 bases at V and 2 bases at J; junction bases unmatched: 3. This CDR3 is CASSGTMPYEQYF. Here the CDR3 DNA reads TGCGCCAGCAGCGGGACTATGCCCTACGAGCAGTACTTC.

The rearrangement joins TRBV9 to TRBJ2-3; 14 bases align to TRBD2. Germline CDR1 and CDR2: SGDLS and YYNGEE. The CDR3 covers 18 residues. The J segment lost 2 bases and the V segment lost 0 bases, leaving 5 bases of the junction unmatched. The chain's CDR3 is CASSVAGTSGGHTDTQYF. The CDR3, as DNA: TGTGCCAGCAGCGTAGCTGGGACTAGCGGGGGCCACACAGATACGCAGTATTTT.

The chain uses TRBV29-1 and TRBJ2-1; 7 bases align to TRBD1. This CDR3 region has 10 residues. Germline V gene sequence: CDR1 SQVTM, CDR2 ANQGSEA. The V segment lost 7 bases and the J segment 8 bases; nucleotides outside the gene matches: 2. In DNA form, the CDR3 reads TGCAGCGGGGGACAGTATGAGCAGTTCTTC. Translating it yields CSGGQYEQFF.

Worth noting for this clone: This specimen includes other DNA sequences encoding the same CDR3. The chain uses TRBV18 and TRBJ1-1; the D is unclear. This CDR3 is 13 amino acids long. Trimming removed 2 bases at V and 1 base at J, with 5 bases between. The germline gives CDR1 KGHSH, CDR2 LQKENI. The chain's CDR3 is CASSPTENTEAFF. CDR3 bases: TGTGCCAGCTCACCAACTGAGAACACTGAAGCTTTCTTT.

This chain joins TRBV5-1 and TRBJ2-1, with D perhaps matching TRBD1 (6 bases). The CDR3 is 15 residues long. V lost 5 bases, J lost 2 bases, and 14 bases lay in between. Germline V lookup: CDR1 SGHRS, CDR2 YFSETQ. The CDR3 DNA reads TGCGCCAGCAGGAATCCGGGACATCCCTACAATGAGCAGTTCTTC. Encoded protein: CASRNPGHPYNEQFF.

This clone was counted a few times. The J gene is TRBJ1-6, the V gene TRBV25-1; weak D call: TRBD1 (6 bases). V was trimmed by 3 bases and J by 15 bases, leaving 24 bases between them. This CDR3 contains 16 residues. In germline, CDR1 is MGHDK, CDR2 SYGVNS. The CDR3 bases are TGTGCCAGCAGTGAGGGGGACACGTTGGGAAGGGGCCGCCTCCACTTT. Encoded protein: CASSEGDTLGRGRLHF.

The chain has TRBV19 and TRBJ1-2, with 9 nucleotides matching TRBD1. After removal of 9 bases from V and 3 bases from J, the junction contained 5 bases not matched to a gene. This CDR3 has 13 amino acids. Germline V gene data show CDR1 as LNHDA and CDR2 as SQIVND (reference sequence). The CDR3: CASRRDRDYGYTF. CDR3 DNA: TGTGCCAGCCGCCGGGACAGGGACTATGGCTACACCTTC.

This clone was seen a single time. The gene calls are TRBV4-1 and TRBJ2-7; 9 bases are shared with TRBD1. The CDR3 runs to 15 residues. Germline V gives CDR1 MGHRA, CDR2 YSYEKL. After removal of 4 bases from V and 3 bases from J, the junction contained 7 bases not matched to a gene. CDR3 sequence (DNA): TGCGCCAGCAGCCTGGGACAGGGAGCGGTCTACGAGCAGTACTTC. Residues: CASSLGQGAVYEQYF.

The chain links TRBV7-2 to TRBJ2-7, with D maybe TRBD1 (7 bases). The V end lost 5 bases, the J end lost 2 bases, and 19 bases lay between the germline ends. CDR3 length equals 16 residues. Germline V gene data show CDR1 as SGHTA and CDR2 as FQGNSA. The chain's CDR3 is CASSPGGWEFTYEQYF. The CDR3 coding sequence is TGTGCCAGCAGCCCAGGGGGGTGGGAATTTACCTACGAGCAGTACTTC.

The rearrangement joins TRBV27 to TRBJ2-1; TRBD2 aligns across 8 bases. CDR1 and CDR2 from the germline V gene are MNHEY and SMNVEV (reference sequence). The V and J ends lost 8 bases and 2 bases, in that order; junction bases with no gene match: 5. CDR3 size: 14 residues. As DNA, the CDR3 is TGTGCCAGCGTCAGCGGGGGAACCTACAATGAGCAGTTCTTC. Translation: CASVSGGTYNEQFF.

V and J are TRBV5-4 and TRBJ2-7; possibly TRBD1 for D (5 bases). This CDR3 comprises 13 residues. Germline V gives CDR1 SGHNT, CDR2 YYREEE (reference sequence). Trimming cost V 1 base and J 3 bases, with 8 bases left between them. Written as DNA, the CDR3 is TGTGCCAGCAGCTTGACAGGAGTCTACGAGCAGTACTTC. Translated, it gives CASSLTGVYEQYF.

This chain links TRBV11-2 with TRBJ2-6; TRBD1 might be the D (6 bases). The CDR3 totals 16 residues. CDR1 is SGHAT and CDR2 is FQNNGV in the germline V gene. The V end lost 5 bases, the J end lost 4 bases, and 15 bases lay between the germline ends. DNA for the CDR3: TGTGCCAGCAGCGGGACACAGGGTGGAGGGGCCAACGTCCTGACTTTC. This gives the protein CASSGTQGGGANVLTF.

The J gene is TRBJ1-4, the V gene TRBV2; D might be TRBD1 (6 bases). V was pared by 4 bases and J by 8 bases, with 11 bases between. The CDR3 covers 13 residues. In germline, CDR1 is SNHLY, CDR2 FYNNEI. CDR3 DNA: TGTGCCAGCAGTGCCAGGGGCCGGGAAAAACTGTTTTTT. Its protein product is CASSARGREKLFF.

This clone showed up just a few times. This chain joins TRBV6-1 and TRBJ1-4; 7 bases are shared with TRBD1. Germline-derived CDR1 and CDR2 are MNHNS and SASEGT. The CDR3 runs 15 residues. J lost 7 bases, V lost 2 bases, and 7 bases had no gene match. The CDR3 nucleotides read TGTGCCAGCAGTGAACGTCGGACAGGTGGTGAAAAACTGTTTTTT. This translates into CASSERRTGGEKLFF.